This T cell receptor beta chain was captured by sequencing in a study of T cell repertoires in cytomegalovirus infection. Via MiXCR, TCRdb re-called the reads, giving one row per CDR3 protein. The table records about 320,000 distinct CDR3 sequences, 8% to 10% of them present only once. Germline V lookup: CDR1 SQVTM, CDR2 ANQGSEA. Trimming cost V 5 bases and J 2 bases, with 10 bases left between them. This CDR3 region has 13 residues. This clonotype has at least ten counts. The TCR comes from a human donor in good health (CMV status not recorded). Some clones in this sample may be carry-over from other donors' samples. The source material was PBMCs. The V gene is TRBV29-1, the J gene TRBJ1-5; the D gene is possibly TRBD1 (5 bases). CDR3 sequence: CSVRDGGNQPQHF. The DNA for the CDR3 is TGCAGCGTTAGGGACGGCGGCAATCAGCCCCAGCATTTT.